Listed here are 7 T cell receptor beta chains from one sample, sequenced in a study of graft-versus-host responses after intestinal transplantation. The antigens for these receptors are not known. Produced via immunoSEQ multiplex PCR; TCRdb's table is partial and in-frame only. The sample consists of about 97,000 clones, roughly 91% of them appearing once. The sample was unstimulated CD4+ T cells sorted from spleen or lymph node cells, taken before transplant. The receptors derive from a human donor who was the organ donor for an intestinal transplant.

The gene calls are TRBV5-5 and TRBJ2-7; the D gene is possibly TRBD2 (6 bases). Trimming left V 6 bases short and J 6 bases short, with 19 bases between. The germline V gene has CDR1 SGHKS and CDR2 YYEKEE (reference sequence). The CDR3 has 14 residues. The CDR3 spells CASIQEGRSLEQYF. CDR3 DNA: TGTGCCAGCATACAGGAGGGGAGGTCTCTCGAGCAGTACTTC.

V usage is TRBV7-7 and J usage is TRBJ2-5, with a tentative D call TRBD2 (7 bases). Germline V gene lookup returns CDR1 SSHAT and CDR2 FNYEAQ (reference sequence). The V end lost 2 bases, the J end lost 0 bases, and 10 bases lay between the germline ends. The CDR3 is 15 residues long. The DNA of the CDR3 is TGTGCCAGCAGCTTATCGGGGGGCTACCAAGAGACCCAGTACTTC. It specifies CASSLSGGYQETQYF.

The genes are TRBV7-8 and TRBJ1-1; D gene ambiguous. This CDR3 contains 13 residues. Germline CDR1 and CDR2: SGHVS and FQNEAQ. Trimming left V 5 bases short and J 5 bases short, with 12 bases between. CDR3 in amino acids: CASSVRSTTEAFF. CDR3 nucleotides: TGTGCCAGCAGCGTACGTTCGACAACTGAAGCTTTCTTT.

This clone was counted a single time. The chain combines TRBV18 with TRBJ1-2; a possible D gene is TRBD1 (5 bases). This CDR3 has 14 residues. The germline V and J ends were trimmed by 0 bases and 3 bases, with 8 bases remaining between them. Germline V gene lookup returns CDR1 KGHSH and CDR2 LQKENI. In nucleotides, the CDR3 is TGTGCCAGCTCACCACCCCAGGGCTACTATGGCTACACCTTC. As protein: CASSPPQGYYGYTF. The variable domain in full, with the rest retrieved from reference TRBV18 and TRBJ1-2, is NAGVMQNPRHLVRRRGQEARLRCSPMKGHSHVYWYRQLPEEGLKFMVYLQKENIIDESGMPKERFSAEFPKEGPSILRIQQVVRGDSAAYFCASSPPQGYYGYTFGSGTRLTVV.

The chain recombines TRBV9 with TRBJ2-5; 9 bases agree with TRBD1. Germline V lookup: CDR1 SGDLS, CDR2 YYNGEE. CDR3 length equals 16 residues. V dropped 4 bases and J dropped 4; count of bases not matched to a gene: 11. CDR3 in amino acids: CASSLGQGRSGETQYF. The CDR3 DNA sequence: TGTGCCAGCAGCCTAGGACAGGGGAGGTCAGGAGAGACCCAGTACTTC.

This rearrangement joins TRBV4-3 to TRBJ2-2; a weak D match, TRBD2 (5 bases). Germline-derived CDR1 and CDR2 are LGHNA and YSLEER. V lost 0 bases and J lost 1, with 12 bases in between. The CDR3 has 17 residues. CDR3 protein: CASSQERTGKNTGELFF. The CDR3 bases are TGCGCCAGCAGCCAAGAGCGGACGGGGAAGAACACCGGGGAGCTGTTTTTT.

CDR3 nucleotides: TGTGCCAGCAGCGTTGCTCCAGGGGTAAACACTGAAGCTTTCTTT. Translating it yields CASSVAPGVNTEAFF. V and J are TRBV9 and TRBJ1-1; D possibly corresponds to TRBD1 (6 bases). The CDR3 spans 15 residues. Trimming removed 2 bases from V and 2 bases from J, with 13 bases in between. Germline values: CDR1 SGDLS, CDR2 YYNGEE.